This TCR beta chain is drawn from a study of Graves' ophthalmopathy and Graves' hyperthyroidism. Overall study context: Samples of peripheral blood were obtained at initial diagnosis, prior to treatment of any kind.

Certain patients, namely those with other autoimmune diseases, uncontrolled infections, pregnancy or lactation, were excluded. The authors used Ficoll-Paque density gradient centrifugation to separate PBMCs. The input was approximately 10 ml of fresh peripheral blood. Ten or more counts support this clonotype. Its cognate antigen is unknown. Trimming shortened V by 6 bases and J by 0 bases, and 12 bases separated the two germline ends. The CDR3 runs to 16 residues. Germline V gives CDR1 MNHEY, CDR2 SVGAGI. Study-wide findings and caveats: Blood also contained most of the expanded thyroid clonotypes above 0.001 frequency.

The TCR beta CDR3 regions underwent amplification from RNA transcripts. A first-round RT-PCR used HTBI primers, followed by a second-round multiplex PCR. TCRdb passed the multiplex PCR reads through MiXCR, listing each CDR3 protein once. Of roughly 160,000 distinct CDR3 sequences detected, over 35% appear once; the ten largest clones hold less than 6%. This TCR came from a woman in her thirties or forties with Graves' ophthalmopathy. V gene TRBV6-5 combines with J gene TRBJ2-6; D unclear. What was sequenced was peripheral blood. The CDR3 here is CASRIISGSGANVLTF. CDR3 DNA sequence: TGTGCCAGCAGGATCATCTCGGGCTCTGGGGCCAACGTCCTGACTTTC.